The rows below give T cell receptor beta chains drawn from one sample of a study of shared clonotypes between healthy human individuals. Some clones are missing from TCRdb's copy, which holds only in-frame ones; the method was immunoSEQ multiplex PCR. In the table there are about 820,000 clones, more than 85% of which are singletons. Specimen: naive CD8+ T cells sorted from blood. Every receptor here comes from a man aged 25-45 years in good health. Both conserved end residues are part of each CDR3. A D gene is named only where the DNA matches it firmly. Clone size, where shown, is once, few, many, or a class for clones that have expanded.

v_gene	j_gene	d_gene	abundance	CDR3nt	CDR3aa
TRBV4-1	TRBJ1-4	TRBD1	NA	TGCGCCAGCAGCCCACCGGGACAGGGGGCCTCGACTAATGAAAAACTGTTTTTT	CASSPPGQGASTNEKLFF
TRBV7-9	TRBJ1-2	NA	NA	TGTGCCAGCAGCTCCGGAAATAGTGGCTATGGCTACACCTTC	CASSSGNSGYGYTF
TRBV19	TRBJ1-5	NA	NA	TGTGCCAGTAGTATGATGGGTTTGGTCGGCAATCAGCCCCAGCATTTT	CASSMMGLVGNQPQHF
TRBV11-2	TRBJ2-7	TRBD2	NA	TGTGCCAGCAGCTTATCTCGAGCTAGCGGGAGATGGGAGCAGTACTTC	CASSLSRASGRWEQYF
TRBV9	TRBJ2-7	NA	NA	TGTGCCAGCAGCGTAATCCCCAGGGCCGAATTCTACGAGCAGTACTTC	CASSVIPRAEFYEQYF
TRBV5-1	TRBJ2-5	NA	once	TGCGCCAGCACGAGGCAGGGGACCCAAGAGACCCAGTACTTC	CASTRQGTQETQYF
TRBV5-8	TRBJ2-7	NA	NA	TGTGCCAGCAGCCCCATGACACCCTCCTACGAGCAGTACTTC	CASSPMTPSYEQYF
TRBV4-1	TRBJ2-7	TRBD2	NA	TGCGCCAGCAGCCCCTCGGGCGGGAGGGGGTACGAGCAGTACTTC	CASSPSGGRGYEQYF
TRBV5-3	TRBJ1-4	NA	NA	TGTGCCAGAAGCTTTCGGCCCCAGACGGAGGAATCTTTTGCAACTAATGAAAAACTGTTTTTT	CARSFRPQTEESFATNEKLFF
TRBV28	TRBJ2-5	TRBD1	NA	TGTGCCAGCAGTACCCCCGGGCTCGCCAGGGGGGAGACCCAGTACTTC	CASSTPGLARGETQYF
TRBV18	TRBJ1-2	NA	NA	TGTGCCAGCTCACCAGACAGGTCCCTCAACTATGGCTACACCTTC	CASSPDRSLNYGYTF
TRBV27	TRBJ1-2	NA	NA	TGTGCCGCCGGTTTAGGCTATGGCTACACCTTC	CAAGLGYGYTF
TRBV9	TRBJ1-4	NA	NA	TGTGCCAGCAGCTCCCATCCACAGCAAACTAATGAAAAACTGTTTTTT	CASSSHPQQTNEKLFF
TRBV4-3	TRBJ2-5	NA	NA	TGCGCCAGCAGCACTGGAGGGCAAGAGACCCAGTACTTC	CASSTGGQETQYF
TRBV19	TRBJ1-1	NA	NA	TGTGCCAGTAGTTGGGGGGCCCTGATGGATACTGAAGCTTTCTTT	CASSWGALMDTEAFF
TRBV5-6	TRBJ2-7	NA	few	TGTGCCAGCAGCTTCGCAGGGACCGAGCAGTACTTC	CASSFAGTEQYF
TRBV10-3	TRBJ1-1	NA	NA	TGTGCCATCACCCAAACAGGCTTGAACACTGAAGCTTTCTTT	CAITQTGLNTEAFF
TRBV28	TRBJ1-5	TRBD1	NA	TGTGCCAGCAGTTTAGGACAGGGGCTTCAGCCCCAGCATTTT	CASSLGQGLQPQHF
TRBV7-9	TRBJ2-5	NA	NA	TGTGCCAGCAGCTTAACCCCCCCAGAGACCCAGTACTTC	CASSLTPPETQYF
TRBV28	TRBJ2-7	NA	NA	TGTGCCAGCAGTTTAGCGATCCGGCGCTACGAGCAGTACTTC	CASSLAIRRYEQYF
TRBV9	TRBJ2-5	TRBD2	NA	TGTGCCAGCAGCGTAGAGAAGGGGACTAGCGGGACGGGGGAGACCCAGTACTTC	CASSVEKGTSGTGETQYF